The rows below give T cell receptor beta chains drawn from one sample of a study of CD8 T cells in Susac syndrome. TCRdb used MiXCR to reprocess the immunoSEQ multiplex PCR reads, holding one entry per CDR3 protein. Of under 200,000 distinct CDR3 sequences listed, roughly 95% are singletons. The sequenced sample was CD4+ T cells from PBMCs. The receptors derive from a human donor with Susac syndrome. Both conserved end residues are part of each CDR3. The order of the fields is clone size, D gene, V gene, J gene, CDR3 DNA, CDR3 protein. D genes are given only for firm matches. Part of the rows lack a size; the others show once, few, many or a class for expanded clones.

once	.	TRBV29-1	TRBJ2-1	TGCAGCGTTGATGGGCCGTTGTGGGAGCGCAATGAGCAGTTCTTC	CSVDGPLWERNEQFF
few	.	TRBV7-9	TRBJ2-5	TGTGCCAGCAGCTTAATTGGGGAGACCCAGTACTTC	CASSLIGETQYF
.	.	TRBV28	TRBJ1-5	TGTGCCAGCAGTCCCATTAGCAATCAGCCCCAGCATTTT	CASSPISNQPQHF
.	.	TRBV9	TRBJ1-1	TGTGCCAGCAGCGGGGGGCGGGGGATGAACACTGAAGCTTTCTTT	CASSGGRGMNTEAFF
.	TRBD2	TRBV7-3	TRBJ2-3	TGTGCCAGCAGCTTAGGGGTTAGCGGGGGGTCTTTGGATACGCAGTATTTT	CASSLGVSGGSLDTQYF
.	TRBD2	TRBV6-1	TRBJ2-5	TGTGCCAGCAGGAAAAGTACCGGGACTAGCGGGAGTACCCAGTACTTC	CASRKSTGTSGSTQYF
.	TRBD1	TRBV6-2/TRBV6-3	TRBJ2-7	TGTGCCAGCAGTATAAAGGGACAGCCCTCCTACGAGCAGTACTTC	CASSIKGQPSYEQYF
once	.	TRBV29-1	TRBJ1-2	TGCAGCGTTGAAGATCGGTGGCAGCCTAACTATGGCTACACCTTC	CSVEDRWQPNYGYTF
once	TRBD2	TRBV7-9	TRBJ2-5	TGTGCCAGCAGCCGAAATTCGGGGGGGCAAGAGACCCAGTACTTC	CASSRNSGGQETQYF
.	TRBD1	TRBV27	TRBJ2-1	TGTGCCAGCAAACCTTTGGACAGGCTTATCGGTGAGCAGTTCTTC	CASKPLDRLIGEQFF
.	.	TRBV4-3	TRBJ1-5	TGCGCCAGCAGCCCCAGGGTTGATCAGCCCCAGCATTTT	CASSPRVDQPQHF
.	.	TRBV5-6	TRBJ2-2	TGTGCCAGCAGCTTGGTCGGGGGAGACACCGGGGAGCTGTTTTTT	CASSLVGGDTGELFF
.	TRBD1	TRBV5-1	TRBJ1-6	TGCGCCAGCAGCTCGGGACAGATGAATTCACCCCTCCACTTT	CASSSGQMNSPLHF
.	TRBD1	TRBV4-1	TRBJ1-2	TGCGCCAGCAGCCTGGATGAGACAGGGGCATATGGCTACACCTTC	CASSLDETGAYGYTF
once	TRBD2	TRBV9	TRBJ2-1	TGTGCCAGCAGCGTAGGCCCTAGCGGGGCCAATGAGCAGTTCTTC	CASSVGPSGANEQFF
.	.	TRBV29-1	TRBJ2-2	TGCAGCGTTGAACCCGGGACCACCGGGGAGCTGTTTTTT	CSVEPGTTGELFF
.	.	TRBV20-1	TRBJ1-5	TGCAGTGCTTATAACGTCTTACAGGGAATCGATCAGCCCCAGCATTTT	CSAYNVLQGIDQPQHF
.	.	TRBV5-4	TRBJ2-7	TGTGCCAGCAGCTTGTGGGTCGGGTACGAGCAGTACTTC	CASSLWVGYEQYF
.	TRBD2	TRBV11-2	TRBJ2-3	TGTGCCAGCAGCCCCCTGGGGGGGTCAGATACGCAGTATTTT	CASSPLGGSDTQYF
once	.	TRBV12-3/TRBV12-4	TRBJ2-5	TGTGCCAGCAGTTCGGGACATGTAGAGACCCAGTACTTC	CASSSGHVETQYF
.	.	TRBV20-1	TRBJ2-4	TGCAGTGCGTCCAGGCCAAACTTAGCCAAAAACATTCAGTACTTC	CSASRPNLAKNIQYF
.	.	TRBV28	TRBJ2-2	TGTGCCAGCAGTTCCCCGACAGAAACCGGGGAGCTGTTTTTT	CASSSPTETGELFF
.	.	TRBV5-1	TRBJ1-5	TGCGCCAGCAGCCCTACAGGGTATGAGCAGCCCCAGCATTTT	CASSPTGYEQPQHF
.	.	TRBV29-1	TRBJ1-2	TGCAGCGTTCAAATACGGCCAGGCCACTATGGCTACACCTTC	CSVQIRPGHYGYTF
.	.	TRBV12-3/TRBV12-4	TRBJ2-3	TGTGCCAGCAGTATAAACAGATTCACAGATACGCAGTATTTT	CASSINRFTDTQYF
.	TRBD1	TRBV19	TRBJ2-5	TGTGCCAGTAGTATAGACCCAGGGGGACGAGAGACCCAGTACTTC	CASSIDPGGRETQYF
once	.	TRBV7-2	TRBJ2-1	TGTGCCAGCAGCAAGACGGGAGTCGTAATTTTTGACAATGAGCAGTTCTTC	CASSKTGVVIFDNEQFF
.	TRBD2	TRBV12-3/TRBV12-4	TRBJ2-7	TGTGCCAGCAGTTTAGTTCGGGGGAGGGCTTTCTACGAGCAGTACTTC	CASSLVRGRAFYEQYF
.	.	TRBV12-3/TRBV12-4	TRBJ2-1	TGTGCCAGCAGTTTAGGTTCGCTTGCCAATGAGCAGTTCTTC	CASSLGSLANEQFF
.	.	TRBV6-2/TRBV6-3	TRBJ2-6	TGTGCCAGCAGTTACGGATTTGGGTCTGGGGCCAACGTCCTGACTTTC	CASSYGFGSGANVLTF
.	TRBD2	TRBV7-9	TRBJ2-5	TGTGCCAGCGCTCGGCTAGCGGGGATCCAAGAGACCCAGTACTTC	CASARLAGIQETQYF
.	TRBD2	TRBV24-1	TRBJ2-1	TGTGCCACCAGTGATTCAGGCGGGGGCTCCTACAATGAGCAGTTCTTC	CATSDSGGGSYNEQFF
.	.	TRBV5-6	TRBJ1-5	TGTGCCAGCAGCTTCGGGAATCAGCCCCAGCATTTT	CASSFGNQPQHF
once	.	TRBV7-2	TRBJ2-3	TGTGCCAGCAGCCCTGGGGTGGGAGATACGCAGTATTTT	CASSPGVGDTQYF
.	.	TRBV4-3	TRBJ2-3	TGCGCCAGCAGCCCCGCAGGGGCGAAGAGCACAGATACGCAGTATTTT	CASSPAGAKSTDTQYF
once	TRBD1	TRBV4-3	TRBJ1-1	TGCGCCAGCAGCCAAACGACAGGGGACACTGAAGCTTTCTTT	CASSQTTGDTEAFF
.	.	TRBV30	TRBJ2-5	TGTGCCTGGACCCAGGGCACACAAGAGACCCAGTACTTC	CAWTQGTQETQYF
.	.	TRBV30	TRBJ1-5	TGTGCCTGGAGTGTACGAGCCGGTTATAGCAATCAGCCCCAGCATTTT	CAWSVRAGYSNQPQHF
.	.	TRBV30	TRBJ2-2	TGTGCCTGGTCGCTTTCTGAGCCCGGGGAGCTGTTTTTT	CAWSLSEPGELFF
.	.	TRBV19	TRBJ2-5	TGTGCCAGTAGTTCGGGACACCTTCAAGAGACCCAGTACTTC	CASSSGHLQETQYF
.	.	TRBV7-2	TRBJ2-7	TGTGCCAGCAGAACGGGACAAGTTAGCTACGAGCAGTACTTC	CASRTGQVSYEQYF
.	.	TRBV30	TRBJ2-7	TGTGCCTGGAGTCGGGACCGGAGCTACGAGCAGTACTTC	CAWSRDRSYEQYF
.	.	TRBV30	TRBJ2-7	TGTGCCTGGAGTGCAGGGGGGCCCTACGAGCAGTACTTC	CAWSAGGPYEQYF
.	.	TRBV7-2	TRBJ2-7	TGTGCCAGCAGCCCCGTCGTTCATCAGGTCCACGAGCAGTACTTC	CASSPVVHQVHEQYF
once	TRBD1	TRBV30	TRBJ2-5	TGTGCCTGTACCGCCGGGACAGAAGAGACCCAGTACTTC	CACTAGTEETQYF
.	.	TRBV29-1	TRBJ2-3	TGCAGCGCCGGACAAGGCCACTCGGATACGCAGTATTTT	CSAGQGHSDTQYF
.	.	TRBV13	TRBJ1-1	TGTGCCAGCAGCTCCATAGGGGTGTTTGAAGCTTTCTTT	CASSSIGVFEAFF
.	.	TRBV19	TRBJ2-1	TGTGCCAGTAGCACGGGGGCGGATAGGAATGAGCAGTTCTTC	CASSTGADRNEQFF
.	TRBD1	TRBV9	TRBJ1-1	TGTGCCAGCAGCGCCGGGACAGGGTTCACTGAAGCTTTCTTT	CASSAGTGFTEAFF
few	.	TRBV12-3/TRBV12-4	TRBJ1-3	TGTGCCAGCAGGGGAGGTGCTGGAAACACCATATATTTT	CASRGGAGNTIYF
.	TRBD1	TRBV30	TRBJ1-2	TGTGCCTGGAGTGACCGGGGACAGTTGAAGGGCTACACCTTC	CAWSDRGQLKGYTF
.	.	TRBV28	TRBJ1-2	TGTGCCAGCAGCCTGACAGTCCGCGGCTACACCTTC	CASSLTVRGYTF